This TCR beta chain was observed in a study of Graves' ophthalmopathy and Graves' hyperthyroidism (dated by TCRdb to the late 2010s). General notes on the study: Peripheral blood was collected at initial diagnosis, before any treatment. To explore V-J signatures distinguishing ophthalmopathy from hyperthyroidism, a discovery set of about a hundred patients (roughly 45 ophthalmopathy, roughly 60 stable hyperthyroidism) was enrolled. In total, 135 blood samples were TCR-sequenced: 43 ophthalmopathy, 80 or so hyperthyroidism and 17 hyperthyroidism-to-ophthalmopathy patients. In five or six hyperthyroidism patients, T-cell repertoires of thyroid tissue and blood were compared. The roughly 100 discovery patients were randomly divided into training and test sets at a 7:3 ratio. An independent validation cohort comprised 18 hyperthyroidism patients and some 16 patients who later progressed from hyperthyroidism to ophthalmopathy. The study used signatures of the TCR beta repertoire to tell Graves' ophthalmopathy apart from Graves' hyperthyroidism and to predict which patients would progress to ophthalmopathy. After sampling, hyperthyroidism patients received methimazole starting at 30 mg daily, and ophthalmopathy patients received high-dose intravenous methylprednisolone.

What the study reported, not specific to this receptor: Most expanded thyroid clonotypes with frequency above 0.001 were also detected in blood, suggesting blood repertoires may reflect the thyroid immune response. Ophthalmopathy was separated from stable hyperthyroidism by the 13-signature model with roughly 87% sensitivity and roughly 83% specificity in cross-validation and with 80%/75% in the test set. In validation, the model predicted ophthalmopathy progression with more than 70% sensitivity and roughly 72% specificity; some 13 predicted patients were CT-confirmed with GO in a median of around 6 months. No statistical method was used to set the sample size in advance, and the investigators knew which group each participant was assigned to.

This clonotype was picked up a small number of times. Its antigen is unknown. This could be a read error, since a much larger clone is one nucleotide away. Patients with ophthalmopathy had moderately to severely active disease, with a Clinical Activity Score of 3 or more, a NOSPECS grade of 4 or more, and a disease duration of less than 3 months. Patients with other autoimmune diseases, uncontrolled infections, pregnancy or lactation were excluded from the study. Diagnosis relied on clinical symptoms, serum thyroxine, TRAb, thyroid ultrasound and orbital computed tomography. PBMCs were isolated from about 10 ml of fresh peripheral blood by Ficoll-Paque density gradient centrifugation. Trizol reagent was used to extract the total RNA, and its quality was then checked on an Agilent 2100 Bioanalyzer. For repertoire sequencing, TCR beta CDR3 regions were amplified from RNA transcripts. The first round of RT-PCR was done with HTBI primers and the Qiagen OneStep RT-PCR kit, and was followed by a second round of multiplex PCR, then size selection and purification. Libraries were sequenced paired-end with 100 bp reads on an Illumina HiSeq2000. Per the original workflow: SOAPnuke was used to process the reads, removing any read that contained adapters or uncalled bases, had a mean Phred below 15, or lacked an exact match to the constant primer or identifier. COPE v1.2.5 was used to merge high-quality paired reads. Each unique nucleotide sequence was defined as a clonotype, and clonotypes were aligned to IMGT TRB V, D and J references with MiTCR v1.1. Only V-J combinations with frequency above 0.0001 were analysed, covering approximately 99% of repertoires. For each V-J combination, a TCR clonal expansion and chaos score was defined as the ratio of F50 clonal expansion to chaos observed in the TCRdist matrix. Features were reduced by Welch's t-statistics and random forest to approximately 13 V-J combinations, which fed a naive Bayes classifier. The similarity between thyroid and blood repertoires was quantified using the Morisita-Horn index. In-frame beta chains were kept once TCRdb had trimmed the public reads at Q25 with fastp and called clones with MiXCR. For every CDR3 protein sequence, its rows merge into one entry that carries the most common genes and DNA. The V and J calls and clone size come from TCRdb's table, not from the authors' own analysis. This sample is represented by about 220,000 distinct CDR3 sequences; 20% to 25% of them were singletons. The ten largest clones capture roughly 40% of the sample.

Per the germline V gene, SGHRS is the CDR1 and YFSETQ is the CDR2. Reading from cysteine to phenylalanine, the CDR3 counts 15 amino acids. Only the CDR3 region is kept as DNA, spanning 45 bases read in frame from base 1. The sequence was obtained from a woman between 50 and 59 years old with Graves' ophthalmopathy. Donor details come from another sample of the same person, matched by shared clones. The chain employs TRBV5-1 and TRBJ2-3, with TRBD2 as a weak D call on 5 bases. The material sequenced was peripheral blood. CDR3 reads: CAISWTPTSTYTQYF. The DNA is as follows: TGCGCCATCAGCTGGACTCCAACTAGTACGTATACGCAGTATTTT.